There are many counts of the clone carrying this TCR beta chain. The antigen remains undetermined. These data originate in a study of beta chain features in type 1 diabetes. Study as a whole: Summed over all samples, the examined sorted cells came to more than 85 million. General study points: Cells that show high TCR expression could be over-represented by cDNA sequencing.

There are 15 residues in the CDR3. The trim removed 4 bases at V and 5 bases at J, leaving 8 bases unmatched. Germline V gene lookup returns CDR1 MDHEN and CDR2 SYDVKM. Reverse transcription of all isolated RNA meant that expressed TCRB transcripts were sequenced. Data came from immunoSEQ multiplex PCR; TCRdb stores just in-frame clones and leaves some out. The table has about 300,000 clones, 8% seen once. This receptor was identified in a woman between 18 and 30 years old in good health. The V and J genes are TRBV28 and TRBJ2-4, with 7 positions matching TRBD1. Sequencing input: central memory CD4+ T cells from blood. The chain's CDR3 is CASSWGHRGQNIQYF. CDR3 sequence (DNA): TGTGCCAGCAGTTGGGGGCACAGGGGACAAAACATTCAGTACTTC.